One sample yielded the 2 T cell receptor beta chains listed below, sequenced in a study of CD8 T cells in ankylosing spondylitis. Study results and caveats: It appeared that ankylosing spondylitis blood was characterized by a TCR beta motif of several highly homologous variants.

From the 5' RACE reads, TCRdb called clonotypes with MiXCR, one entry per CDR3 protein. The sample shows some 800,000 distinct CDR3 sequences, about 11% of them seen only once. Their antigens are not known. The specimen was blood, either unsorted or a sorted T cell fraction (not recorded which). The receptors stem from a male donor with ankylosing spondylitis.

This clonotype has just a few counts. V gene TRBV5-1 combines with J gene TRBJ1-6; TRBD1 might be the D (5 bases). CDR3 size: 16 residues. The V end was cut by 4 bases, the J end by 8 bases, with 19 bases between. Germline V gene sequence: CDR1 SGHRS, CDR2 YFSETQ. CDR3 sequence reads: CASSPLASGGDSPLHF. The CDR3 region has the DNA TGCGCCAGCAGCCCCTTGGCGAGTGGGGGGGATTCACCCCTCCACTTT.

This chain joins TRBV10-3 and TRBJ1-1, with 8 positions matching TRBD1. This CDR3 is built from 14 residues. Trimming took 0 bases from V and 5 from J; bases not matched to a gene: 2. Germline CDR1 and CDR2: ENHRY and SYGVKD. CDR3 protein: CAISESTGETEAFF. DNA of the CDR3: TGTGCCATCAGTGAGTCGACAGGGGAGACTGAAGCTTTCTTT.